These 22 T cell receptor beta chains share one sample of origin, sequenced in a study of T cells expressing NK-cell markers. TCRdb re-called the 5' RACE reads and shows each CDR3 protein once, DNA omitted. In all, the sample yields roughly 380,000 distinct CDR3 sequences. Sequencing used blood T cells: a sorted CD56 or NKG2C T cell subset, CD4+ or CD8+ T cells, or bulk PBMC T cells (not recorded which). All receptors come from a man aged 18-70 years in good health.

V and J are TRBV12-3 or TRBV12-4 and TRBJ1-5. The CDR3 covers 13 residues. The CDR3 reads CASTAGTNQPQHF.

The chain uses TRBV5-1 and TRBJ1-1; absent DNA, TCRdb's TRBD1 call cannot be checked. The germline V gene encodes CDR1 SGHRS and CDR2 YFSETQ. The CDR3 length is 14 residues. CDR3 in amino acids: CASSLRDRGAEAFF.

The genes are TRBV30 and TRBJ2-2; TCRdb names TRBD1, which stays unverified in the absence of DNA. CDR1 is GTSNPN, CDR2 SVGIG, per germline (reference sequence). The CDR3 loop spans 16 amino acids. CDR3 in amino acids: CAWSDRDRVNTGELFF.

This rearrangement joins TRBV10-3 to TRBJ1-6; TCRdb selects TRBD1, and the lack of DNA leaves this call unchecked. From germline, CDR1 is ENHRY and CDR2 SYGVKD. The CDR3 spans 15 residues. CDR3 sequence: CAISAGGRLLSPLHF.

The rearrangement joins TRBV9 to TRBJ2-5; checking the TCRdb D call of TRBD2 is not possible without DNA. Germline V gene data show CDR1 as SGDLS and CDR2 as YYNGEE. The CDR3 is 17 residues long. The CDR3 protein is CASSVSISGGPQETQYF.

CDR3 region: CASSFYGKAQYF. The V gene is TRBV12-3 or TRBV12-4, the J gene TRBJ2-5. The CDR3 sequence is 12 residues long.

The rearrangement links TRBV12-3 or TRBV12-4 to TRBJ1-1; TCRdb gives TRBD1 as the D gene, but with no DNA this cannot be confirmed. This CDR3 spans 16 amino acids. The CDR3 loop reads CASSDTWTGGYTEAFF.

V gene TRBV20-1 combines with J gene TRBJ1-6; lacking DNA, the TRBD1 call made by TCRdb goes unchecked. CDR3 length equals 14 residues. Germline V gene data show CDR1 as DFQATT and CDR2 as SNEGSKA (reference sequence). The CDR3 sequence: CSARMTDYNSPLHF.

The V call is TRBV7-3, the J call TRBJ2-2; the D call of TRBD1 rests on TCRdb alone, since no DNA is present to check it. The germline gives CDR1 SGHTA, CDR2 FQGTGA. The CDR3 extends over 12 amino acids. The chain's CDR3 is CASSFQGGELFF.

This sequence joins TRBV25-1 and TRBJ2-7; there is no DNA to check the TCRdb D call of TRBD1. Germline V gene lookup returns CDR1 MGHDK and CDR2 SYGVNS. This CDR3 spans 14 amino acids. CDR3 sequence: CASSEWGRNYEQYF.

The rearrangement uses TRBV6-1 and TRBJ2-7; the D call of TRBD1 rests on TCRdb alone, since no DNA is present to check it. Germline CDR1 reads MNHNS; CDR2 reads SASEGT. The CDR3 covers 17 residues. CDR3 sequence reads: CASSTIGNRAKPYEQYF.

The chain carries TRBV4-2 and TRBJ2-3; the TCRdb call, TRBD2, lacks DNA for checking. The CDR3 has 17 residues. CDR1 and CDR2 from the germline V gene are LGHNA and YNFKEQ. The CDR3 is CASSLEPPSGDTDTQYF.

J is TRBJ2-2 and V is TRBV14. CDR1 SGHDN and CDR2 FVKESK come from the germline V gene. This CDR3 contains 13 residues. The CDR3 region is CASSPWRTGELFF.

The rearrangement links TRBV5-1 to TRBJ1-1. CDR3 length equals 16 residues. The V gene's germline CDR1 is SGHRS and CDR2 YFSETQ. CDR3 amino acids: CASSKAGGGENTEAFF.

V usage is TRBV12-3 or TRBV12-4 and J usage is TRBJ2-4; with no DNA, the TCRdb D assignment of TRBD2 cannot be verified. The CDR3 has 14 residues. CDR3 sequence reads: CASSLREGSDIQYF.

The chain combines TRBV29-1 with TRBJ1-2. The CDR3 spans 12 residues. Germline CDR1 SQVTM, CDR2 ANQGSEA. The CDR3 region is CSVEERLKGYTF.

The chain joins TRBV5-1 to TRBJ2-5; TCRdb reports TRBD1, a call that lacks DNA to check it against. The V gene's germline CDR1 is SGHRS and CDR2 YFSETQ. The CDR3 has 14 amino acids. The CDR3 spells CASSLDSTGETQYF.

V is TRBV11-2 and J is TRBJ2-5; TCRdb picks TRBD1, but there is no DNA to check that call. In germline, CDR1 is SGHAT, CDR2 FQNNGV. The CDR3 is made up of 18 amino acids. CDR3 sequence: CASSQNGQGLTRRETQYF.

The chain recombines TRBV5-5 with TRBJ2-3; TCRdb's D call of TRBD2 is untestable without DNA. CDR3 length: 17 amino acids. Germline CDR1 reads SGHKS; CDR2 reads YYEKEE (reference sequence). The CDR3 loop is CASSLGLGTTFADTQYF.

This chain joins TRBV18 and TRBJ1-6; no DNA is available, so the TRBD1 call from TCRdb remains unchecked. The CDR3 runs to 16 residues. CDR1 is KGHSH, CDR2 LQKENI, per germline. The CDR3 sequence is CASSDNRGRRGSPLHF.

The V gene is TRBV12-3 or TRBV12-4, the J gene TRBJ2-1; the TCRdb D gene call, TRBD1, has no DNA to confirm it. This CDR3 is built from 16 residues. The CDR3 sequence: CASRPPTGTGRNEQFF.

V and J are TRBV20-1 and TRBJ2-5; the TCRdb D gene call, TRBD1, has no DNA to confirm it. This CDR3 comprises 15 residues. CDR1 is DFQATT and CDR2 is SNEGSKA in the germline V gene (reference sequence). CDR3 loop: CSASGVRGTKETQYF.